Here is one TCR beta chain with its context. The antigen is not known. The sample comes from a study of siplizumab effects on memory and regulatory T cells. Study findings and constraints: An assignable phenotype, naive or memory, was missing from roughly 86-96% of proliferating CD4+ or CD8+ clones. Tregs that proliferated in siplizumab cultures did not have their suppressive function confirmed.

Germline CDR1 is SGHNT and CDR2 is YYREEE (reference sequence). This CDR3 is built from 15 residues. V lost 4 bases and J 5 bases, leaving 16 bases between the germline ends. Only in-frame clones appear in the TCRdb table, and some are missing; sequencing was by immunoSEQ multiplex PCR. Altogether about 100,000 clones are present, 80% to 95% being singletons, with the ten largest covering 12%. This sequence originates from a human donor in good health. The chain joins TRBV5-4 to TRBJ2-1, with a weak D call TRBD2 (6 bases). Sequencing used non-Treg CD4+ T cells sorted from blood. The CDR3 loop is CASSKVAGYDNEQFF. For the CDR3, the DNA is TGTGCCAGCAGCAAGGTGGCGGGATACGACAATGAGCAGTTCTTC.